This T cell receptor beta chain came from a study of blood T cells in healthy people across ages. This CDR3 has 15 residues. The germline V gene has CDR1 MNHEY and CDR2 SMNVEV (reference sequence). Trimming stripped 6 bases from V and 10 bases from J, with 19 bases between. Next came a second PCR, run for roughly 7 to 12 cycles, which used a sample-barcoded 5' primer along with a J-beta primer mix. TCRdb ran MiXCR on the 5' RACE reads and lists one entry per CDR3 protein. The sample consists of 700,000 or so distinct CDR3 sequences, roughly 20% of them appearing once. This rearrangement joins TRBV27 to TRBJ1-6; D gene uncertain. The receptor's source is a man aged 65 to 79 in good health. The sample taken for sequencing was blood. The CDR3 loop reads CASSPLGPARSPLHF. In DNA form, the CDR3 reads TGTGCCAGCAGCCCTTTGGGCCCTGCACGCTCACCCCTCCACTTT.